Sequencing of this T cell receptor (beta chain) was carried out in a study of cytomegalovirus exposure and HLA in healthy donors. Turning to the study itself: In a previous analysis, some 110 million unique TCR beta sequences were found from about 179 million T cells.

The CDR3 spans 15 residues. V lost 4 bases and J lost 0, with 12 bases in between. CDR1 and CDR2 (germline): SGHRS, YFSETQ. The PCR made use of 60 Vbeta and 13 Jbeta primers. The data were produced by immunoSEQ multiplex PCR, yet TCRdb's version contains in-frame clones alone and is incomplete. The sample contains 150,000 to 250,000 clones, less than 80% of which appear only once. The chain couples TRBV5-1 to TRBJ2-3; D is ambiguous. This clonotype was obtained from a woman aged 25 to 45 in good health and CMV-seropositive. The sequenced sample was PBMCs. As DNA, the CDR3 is TGCGCCAGCAGCCCACCAGACACTAGCACAGATACGCAGTATTTT. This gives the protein CASSPPDTSTDTQYF.